The T cell receptor (beta chain) described here comes from a study of T-cell reconstitution after alpha-beta-depleted transplantation in children. For TCRbeta, the library was prepared with unique molecular identifiers. TCRdb analysed the PCR reads with MiXCR anew, one entry per CDR3 protein. The repertoire consists of hundreds of thousands of distinct CDR3 sequences, with roughly 14% occurring once and the leading ten covering around 0.76%. This CDR3 is 13 amino acids long. The ends were cut back, 8 bases at V and 7 bases at J, with 12 bases in the middle. Germline V gives CDR1 ENHRY, CDR2 SYGVKD. About this clonotype: Its antigen is unidentified.

Findings and limits, study-wide: Surviving recipient cells, namely T cells and thymic progenitors, were the source of high day-60 TCRbeta diversity in some patients. In patients about two months after transplant, alpha-beta T cells reportedly arose from several hundred expanded graft clones. Among T cells one year after transplant, newly produced cells accounted for most counts and diversity.

The chain has TRBV10-3 and TRBJ1-6; D gene ambiguous. Sequencing used PBMCs, obtained before TCRalphabeta/CD19-depleted stem cell transplant. This sequence was found in a girl aged 2 to 10 with congenital amegakaryocytic thrombocytopenia, due to receive a stem cell transplant. The CDR3 bases are TGTGCCATCCAAGAGGGAGTGAATTCACCCCTCCACTTT. Protein: CAIQEGVNSPLHF.